The subject of this entry is one T cell receptor (beta chain). The data belong to a study of shared clonotypes between healthy human individuals. The CDR3 sequence is 17 residues long. CDR1 is SGDLS, CDR2 YYNGEE, per germline. V was clipped by 4 bases and J by 5 bases; unmatched bases: 16. Naive CD8 cells comprised CD45RO-negative, CCR7-positively selected cells, excluding terminally differentiated effector memory CD45RA+ cells. Measured with immunoSEQ multiplex PCR; TCRdb has only the in-frame clones, and not every one. The sample includes approximately 600,000 clones, roughly 95% of them seen just once.

Sequences were obtained from naive CD8+ T cells sorted from blood. The clonotype comes from a woman in her twenties or thirties in good health. The rearrangement uses TRBV9 and TRBJ2-5; 8 nucleotides align to TRBD2. The CDR3 DNA reads TGTGCCAGCAGCCCAAGCACTGGACTAGCTAGGTCGGAGACCCAGTACTTC. It codes for CASSPSTGLARSETQYF.